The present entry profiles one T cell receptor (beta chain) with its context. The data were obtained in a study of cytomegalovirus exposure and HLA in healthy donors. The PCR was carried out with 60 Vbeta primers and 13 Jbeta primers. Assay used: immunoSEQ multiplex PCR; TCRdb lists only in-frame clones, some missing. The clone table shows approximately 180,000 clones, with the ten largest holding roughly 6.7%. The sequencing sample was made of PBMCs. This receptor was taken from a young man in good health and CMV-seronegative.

CDR3 sequence reads: CASSFGTEREKLFF. DNA of the CDR3: TGTGCCAGCAGTTTCGGGACAGAGAGGGAAAAACTGTTTTTT. This chain connects TRBV27 to TRBJ1-4; 7 bases are shared with TRBD1. The CDR3 length is 14 residues. CDR1 and CDR2 from the germline V gene are MNHEY and SMNVEV (reference sequence). V was pared by 3 bases and J by 8 bases, with 6 bases of the junction left unmatched.